The 22 T cell receptor beta chains below all came from one sample that was sequenced in a study of shared clonotypes between healthy human individuals. The data were produced by immunoSEQ multiplex PCR, yet TCRdb's version contains in-frame clones alone and is incomplete. The data hold approximately 1.5 million clones, with approximately 98% observed a single time. Sequenced material: naive CD4+ T cells sorted from blood. Subset: CD45RA+ positively selected. The receptor source for this set is a man aged 30-40 years in good health.

This clone was recorded only once. The chain carries TRBV5-1 and TRBJ1-5, with 7 bases lining up with TRBD1. J was trimmed by 1 base and V by 9 bases; bases with no gene match: 10. Germline CDR1 and CDR2: SGHRS and YFSETQ. CDR3 size: 15 residues. The CDR3 bases are TGCGCCAACCCCAGAGCGGGACAGAGCAATCAGCCCCAGCATTTT. This translates into CANPRAGQSNQPQHF.

The rearrangement uses TRBV5-1 and TRBJ2-3; 11 positions match TRBD2. V was pared by 4 bases and J by 6 bases, with 10 bases of the junction left unmatched. The germline V gene has CDR1 SGHRS and CDR2 YFSETQ. CDR3 length equals 16 residues. CDR3 nucleotides: TGCGCCAGCAGCCCAGAGCCTAGCGGGAGGTGGGATACGCAGTATTTT. This encodes CASSPEPSGRWDTQYF.

The chain is built from TRBV7-3 and TRBJ2-1, with a tentative D call TRBD1 (6 bases). V was trimmed by 1 base and J by 5 bases, leaving 6 bases between them. The CDR3 has 13 amino acids. Germline V gene data show CDR1 as SGHTA and CDR2 as FQGTGA. CDR3 protein: CASSLNRDNEQFF. The DNA for the CDR3 is TGTGCCAGCAGCTTAAACAGGGACAATGAGCAGTTCTTC.

The J gene is TRBJ2-5, the V gene TRBV12-2; the table gives TRBD2 as D, unverified against the DNA. TRBV12-2 is listed as a pseudogene. This CDR3 contains 15 residues. CDR3 loop: CASRFPGVGRETQYF. The CDR3 DNA follows: TGTGCAAGTCGCTTTCCGGGAGTAGGGAGGGAGACCCAGTACTTC.

The chain uses TRBV9 and TRBJ1-1; TRBD1 aligns across 7 bases. V lost 3 bases to trimming and J lost 2 bases; unmatched junction nucleotides: 4. Germline CDR1 reads SGDLS; CDR2 reads YYNGEE. The CDR3 consists of 14 residues. The CDR3 loop is CASSGVGGNTEAFF. The CDR3, as DNA: TGTGCCAGCAGCGGAGTAGGGGGCAACACTGAAGCTTTCTTT.

The chain is built from TRBV7-9 and TRBJ1-1; D gene unclear. V lost 3 bases, J lost 11 bases, and 10 bases lay in between. The CDR3 loop spans 11 amino acids. Germline CDR1 reads SEHNR; CDR2 reads FQNEAQ (reference sequence). CDR3 coding DNA: TGTGCCAGCAGCTTGGAAAAAGGGGCTTTCTTT. This translates into CASSLEKGAFF.

The chain carries TRBV27 and TRBJ2-4, with TRBD1 matching 7 bases. The CDR3 has 16 residues. Germline trimming cut 4 bases from V and 7 bases from J; bases unmatched to any gene: 13. CDR1 and CDR2 from the germline V gene are MNHEY and SMNVEV (reference sequence). Here the CDR3 DNA reads TGTGCCAGCAGTTCTCCCCGGACAGGCCGAGGGAACATTCAGTACTTC. Translated, it gives CASSSPRTGRGNIQYF.

V gene TRBV19 combines with J gene TRBJ2-3, with 7 positions matching TRBD1. This CDR3 region has 15 residues. With V trimmed by 5 bases and J by 2 bases, 7 bases remained unmatched. The germline V gene has CDR1 LNHDA and CDR2 SQIVND (reference sequence). The CDR3 loop reads CASSSRQGSTDTQYF. The CDR3 bases are TGTGCCAGTAGTTCCCGACAGGGTTCCACAGATACGCAGTATTTT.

The chain is built from TRBV7-3 and TRBJ2-3; TRBD2 matches 7 bases. Germline V gene lookup returns CDR1 SGHTA and CDR2 FQGTGA. Germline trimming cut 5 bases from V and 3 bases from J; bases unmatched to any gene: 8. The CDR3 is 15 residues long. The CDR3 spells CASSLQGGPTDTQYF. DNA for the CDR3: TGTGCCAGCAGCCTTCAGGGAGGGCCTACAGATACGCAGTATTTT.

V is TRBV9 and J is TRBJ2-2, with TRBD2 as a possible D gene (5 bases). V lost 1 base, J lost 3 bases, and 7 bases lay in between. The CDR3 length is 14 residues. Germline V gene sequence: CDR1 SGDLS, CDR2 YYNGEE. CDR3 in amino acids: CASSVSGYTGELFF. In nucleotides, the CDR3 is TGTGCCAGCAGCGTATCGGGATACACCGGGGAGCTGTTTTTT.

This chain links TRBV9 with TRBJ2-7; the D gene could be TRBD1 or TRBD2 (5 bases each). V shed 2 bases and J shed 4 bases, with 13 bases lying between them. Germline V gives CDR1 SGDLS, CDR2 YYNGEE. There are 14 residues in the CDR3. The CDR3 loop is CASSVTGAGYEQYF. In DNA, the CDR3 is TGTGCCAGCAGCGTCACCGGGGCTGGGTACGAGCAGTACTTC. Full variable domain (remainder filled in from reference TRBV9 and TRBJ2-7): DSGVTQTPKHLITATGQRVTLRCSPRSGDLSVYWYQQSLDQGLQFLIQYYNGEERAKGNILERFSAQQFPDLHSELNLSSLELGDSALYFCASSVTGAGYEQYFGPGTRLTVT.

V gene TRBV5-1 combines with J gene TRBJ2-7, with 8 bases fitting TRBD1. The CDR3 length is 16 residues. The V segment lost 4 bases and the J segment 6 bases; nucleotides outside the gene matches: 15. The V gene's germline CDR1 is SGHRS and CDR2 YFSETQ. Here the CDR3 DNA reads TGCGCCAGCAGCAGGGAGACAGGGGTCCCCCTAGGCGAGCAGTACTTC. Translated: CASSRETGVPLGEQYF.

CDR3 nucleotide sequence: TGTGCCAGCATCCTCCAGGTTACTAGTGTCAATGAGCAGTTCTTC. This encodes CASILQVTSVNEQFF. The V and J genes are TRBV7-2 and TRBJ2-1; tentatively, D is TRBD2 (5 bases). CDR1 and CDR2 (germline): SGHTA, FQGNSA. The CDR3 is 15 amino acids. Trimming pared 7 bases from V and 6 bases from J, leaving 19 bases between. Complete variable domain (other parts from reference TRBV7-2 and TRBJ2-1): GAGVSQSPSNKVTEKGKDVELRCDPISGHTALYWYRQSLGQGLEFLIYFQGNSAPDKSGLPSDRFSAERTGGSVSTLTIQRTQQEDSAVYLCASILQVTSVNEQFFGPGTRLTVL.

The CDR3 protein is CASSTPGLAGGSEQFF. CDR3 coding DNA: TGTGCCAGCAGCACCCCGGGACTAGCGGGAGGCAGTGAGCAGTTCTTC. This chain connects TRBV9 to TRBJ2-1, with TRBD2 matching over 15 bases. Germline V gives CDR1 SGDLS, CDR2 YYNGEE. The J segment lost 9 bases and the V segment lost 4 bases, leaving 8 bases of the junction unmatched. This CDR3 is 16 amino acids long. Together with reference TRBV9 and TRBJ2-1, the CDR3 gives the full variable domain: DSGVTQTPKHLITATGQRVTLRCSPRSGDLSVYWYQQSLDQGLQFLIQYYNGEERAKGNILERFSAQQFPDLHSELNLSSLELGDSALYFCASSTPGLAGGSEQFFGPGTRLTVL.

This chain links TRBV28 with TRBJ2-7; 8 nucleotides match TRBD2. This CDR3 has 15 amino acids. Trimming cost V 3 bases and J 6 bases; bases outside gene matches: 10. CDR1 and CDR2 from the germline V gene are MDHEN and SYDVKM. The CDR3 here is CASSLTGGPSREQYF. The CDR3 region has the DNA TGTGCCAGCAGTTTGACGGGAGGGCCGTCTCGCGAGCAGTACTTC.

The rearrangement uses TRBV25-1 and TRBJ2-6; D possibly uses TRBD1 or TRBD2 (5 bases each). V was clipped by 3 bases and J by 2 bases, with 14 bases between them. Germline CDR1 MGHDK, CDR2 SYGVNS. This CDR3 has 17 residues. The CDR3 DNA is TGTGCCAGCAGTGACGGGGCAAGTGGGGCTGGGGCCAACGTCCTGACTTTC. Amino acids: CASSDGASGAGANVLTF.

The J gene is TRBJ2-7, the V gene TRBV29-1; 15 nucleotides line up with TRBD2. Germline V gene sequence: CDR1 SQVTM, CDR2 ANQGSEA. The CDR3 sequence is 16 residues long. V dropped 4 bases and J dropped 4; count of bases not matched to a gene: 8. In DNA, the CDR3 is TGCAGCGTTGGGGAGCCGGGACTAGCGGGAGGTTACGAGCAGTACTTC. This encodes CSVGEPGLAGGYEQYF.

Concerning this clone itself: Within the sample, other DNA sequences also encode this same CDR3. The V call is TRBV19, the J call TRBJ2-3; no clear D gene. This CDR3 is 14 amino acids long. Germline CDR1 reads LNHDA; CDR2 reads SQIVND (reference sequence). V was trimmed by 1 base and J by 0 bases, leaving 5 bases between them. CDR3 in DNA: TGTGCCAGTAGTATAGGACTTAGCACAGATACGCAGTATTTT. The encoded protein is CASSIGLSTDTQYF.

In nucleotides, the CDR3 is TGTGCCAGCAGTTTGCCGGGGCAAGGAAAACTGTTTTTT. Protein product: CASSLPGQGKLFF. The gene calls are TRBV28 and TRBJ1-4; a possible D gene is TRBD1 (5 bases). Trimming shortened V by 3 bases and J by 10 bases, and 12 bases separated the two germline ends. The CDR3 contains 13 residues. Germline V gene lookup returns CDR1 MDHEN and CDR2 SYDVKM. The full variable domain, completed using reference TRBV28 and TRBJ1-4, is DVKVTQSSRYLVKRTGEKVFLECVQDMDHENMFWYRQDPGLGLRLIYFSYDVKMKEKGDIPEGYSVSREKKERFSLILESASTNQTSMYLCASSLPGQGKLFFGSGTQLSVL.

This clone was found once. The J gene is TRBJ2-7, the V gene TRBV18; 15 nucleotides agree with TRBD2. The germline CDR1 and CDR2 sequences are KGHSH and LQKENI. V shed 3 bases and J 5 bases; nucleotides not matched to a gene: 5. This CDR3 is built from 16 residues. The DNA for the CDR3 is TGTGCCAGCTCACCGAGGGGACTAGCGGGAGGTCACGAGCAGTACTTC. It encodes CASSPRGLAGGHEQYF.

The table lists this clone with a count of one. The genes are TRBV5-5 and TRBJ1-4; 8 nucleotides line up with TRBD1. Unmatched junction bases numbered 5, after V lost 2 bases and J lost 8 bases. The CDR3 has 14 residues. Germline V gives CDR1 SGHKS, CDR2 YYEKEE (reference sequence). Here the CDR3 reads CASSLRDRREKLFF. For the CDR3, the DNA is TGTGCCAGCAGCTTACGGGACAGGCGGGAAAAACTGTTTTTT.

This clone occurred once. This chain uses TRBV5-6 with TRBJ2-3, with D possibly matching TRBD2 (6 bases). In germline, CDR1 is SGHDT, CDR2 YYEEEE. The CDR3 is 15 amino acids. The germline V and J ends were trimmed by 4 bases and 5 bases, with 17 bases remaining between them. The chain's CDR3 is CASSGLREPIDTQYF. The CDR3 DNA reads TGTGCCAGCAGCGGGTTACGGGAGCCGATAGATACGCAGTATTTT.